The 27 T cell receptor beta chains below all came from one sample that was sequenced in a study of OX40 agonist ivuxolimab in advanced cancers. The repertoire was sequenced with immunoSEQ multiplex PCR; TCRdb's copy has only in-frame clones and lacks some. The sample contains fewer than 200,000 clones, approximately 94% of which appear only once. Specimen: CD4+ or CD8+ T cells sorted from blood, collected in a trial of the OX40 agonist ivuxolimab. Every receptor here comes from an adult with an advanced solid tumor such as melanoma, head and neck, liver or kidney cancer.

CDR3 in amino acids: CASSLDLGQGIGETQYF. The DNA for the CDR3 is TGTGCCAGCAGCTTGGACTTGGGGCAGGGTATTGGGGAGACCCAGTACTTC. This chain connects TRBV5-5 to TRBJ2-5; TRBD1 is a possible D gene (5 bases). The CDR3 contains 17 residues. Germline CDR1 reads SGHKS; CDR2 reads YYEKEE (reference sequence). Trimming took off 0 bases at V and 5 bases at J, with 20 bases between the two ends. Full variable domain (rest looked up from reference TRBV5-5 and TRBJ2-5): DAGVTQSPTHLIKTRGQQVTLRCSPISGHKSVSWYQQVLGQGPQFIFQYYEKEERGRGNFPDRFSARQFPNYSSELNVNALLLGDSALYLCASSLDLGQGIGETQYFGPGTRLLVL.

This chain joins TRBV9 and TRBJ2-6; D is unresolved. CDR1 and CDR2 (germline): SGDLS, YYNGEE. V lost 0 bases and J 0 bases, leaving 4 bases between the germline ends. The CDR3 extends over 15 amino acids. As DNA, the CDR3 is TGTGCCAGCAGCGTAGGTAACTCTGGGGCCAACGTCCTGACTTTC. Translated: CASSVGNSGANVLTF. The full variable domain, its missing parts supplied by reference TRBV9 and TRBJ2-6, is DSGVTQTPKHLITATGQRVTLRCSPRSGDLSVYWYQQSLDQGLQFLIQYYNGEERAKGNILERFSAQQFPDLHSELNLSSLELGDSALYFCASSVGNSGANVLTFGAGSRLTVL.

The rearrangement links TRBV11-3 to TRBJ1-1; no firm D call. From germline, CDR1 is SGHNT and CDR2 YENEEA. There are 14 residues in the CDR3. Trimming removed 1 base at V and 2 bases at J, with 8 bases between. CDR3 DNA: TGTGCCAGCAGCTTAGGCGGCAGTAACACTGAAGCTTTCTTT. Translated, it gives CASSLGGSNTEAFF. The whole variable domain, filled in from reference TRBV11-3 and TRBJ1-1, reads EAGVVQSPRYKIIEKKQPVAFWCNPISGHNTLYWYLQNLGQGPELLIRYENEEAVDDSQLPKDRFSAERLKGVDSTLKIQPAELGDSAVYLCASSLGGSNTEAFFGQGTRLTVV.

V is TRBV6-5 and J is TRBJ2-5, with TRBD1 as a possible D gene (5 bases). Trimming left V 6 bases short and J 5 bases short, with 10 bases between. Germline CDR1 is MNHEY and CDR2 is SVGAGI. The CDR3 extends over 12 amino acids. The CDR3 reads CASRPAGETQYF. The CDR3 DNA follows: TGTGCCAGCAGACCGGCAGGGGAGACCCAGTACTTC.

Turning to this clone: Distinct nucleotide sequences in the sample also encode this CDR3. J is TRBJ2-5 and V is TRBV25-1; 9 bases are a match to TRBD1. CDR1 is MGHDK and CDR2 is SYGVNS in the germline V gene. J lost 4 bases, V lost 6 bases, and 9 bases had no gene match. The CDR3 has 15 amino acids. Written as DNA, the CDR3 is TGTGCCAGCAGCCCTCCGGGACAGGGCCGAGAGACCCAGTACTTC. Amino acids: CASSPPGQGRETQYF.

This rearrangement joins TRBV29-1 to TRBJ2-3, with 11 bases lining up with TRBD2. The CDR3 has 14 residues. The germline V gene has CDR1 SQVTM and CDR2 ANQGSEA. V lost 7 bases and J lost 2; bases outside the gene matches: 5. CDR3 protein: CSAFSGRDTDTQYF. The DNA for the CDR3 is TGCAGCGCCTTTAGCGGGAGGGACACAGATACGCAGTATTTT.

The chain carries TRBV9 and TRBJ2-1; either TRBD1 or TRBD2 may supply D (6 bases each). V dropped 0 bases and J dropped 0 bases, with 13 bases sitting between them. CDR1 is SGDLS and CDR2 is YYNGEE in the germline V gene. There are 17 residues in the CDR3. The DNA for the CDR3 is TGTGCCAGCAGCGTAGGACCCGGGGGCTACTCCTACAATGAGCAGTTCTTC. It yields the protein CASSVGPGGYSYNEQFF.

This rearrangement joins TRBV7-2 to TRBJ2-1, with D uncertain. The ends were cut back, 5 bases at V and 10 bases at J, with 12 bases in the middle. CDR3 length: 12 amino acids. Germline-derived CDR1 and CDR2 are SGHTA and FQGNSA. This chain's CDR3 is CASSPRTVEQFF. The DNA for the CDR3 is TGTGCCAGCAGCCCGAGGACGGTCGAGCAGTTCTTC.

The genes are TRBV7-2 and TRBJ2-7; D is undetermined. V was clipped by 5 bases and J by 0 bases, with 8 bases between them. The germline gives CDR1 SGHTA, CDR2 FQGNSA. This CDR3 is built from 13 residues. The CDR3 sequence: CASSKPGSYEQYF. CDR3 bases: TGTGCCAGCAGCAAACCCGGCTCCTACGAGCAGTACTTC.

The chain joins TRBV18 to TRBJ2-5; TRBD1 matches 7 bases. Germline CDR1 and CDR2: KGHSH and LQKENI. The CDR3 covers 15 residues. Germline trimming cut 2 bases from V and 5 bases from J; bases unmatched to any gene: 8. The DNA of the CDR3 is TGTGCCAGCTCACCAAGGGACAGTCTTCGGGAGACCCAGTACTTC. This sequence encodes CASSPRDSLRETQYF.

The rearrangement joins TRBV2 to TRBJ2-7, with TRBD1 identical over 9 bases. CDR3 size: 16 residues. Per germline, CDR1 SNHLY and CDR2 FYNNEI. V lost 4 bases to trimming and J lost 3 bases; unmatched junction nucleotides: 10. The CDR3 nucleotides read TGTGCCAGCAGTGGAGCAGGGACAGGGTACCTCTACGAGCAGTACTTC. It specifies CASSGAGTGYLYEQYF.

This chain connects TRBV11-2 to TRBJ1-1; TRBD1 might be the D (6 bases). The CDR3 totals 14 residues. Trimming pared 4 bases from V and 6 bases from J, leaving 15 bases between. Germline loops: CDR1 SGHAT, CDR2 FQNNGV. DNA for the CDR3: TGTGCCAGCAGCTCGCTCCGGGGGCGGCCTGAAGCTTTCTTT. Its protein is CASSSLRGRPEAFF.

V usage is TRBV6-1 and J usage is TRBJ1-6, with 10 bases fitting TRBD1. This CDR3 spans 15 amino acids. Germline V lookup: CDR1 MNHNS, CDR2 SASEGT. Germline trimming cut 3 bases from V and 10 bases from J; bases unmatched to any gene: 6. CDR3 loop: CASSETGGVRSPLHF. The DNA of the CDR3 is TGTGCCAGCAGTGAGACAGGGGGCGTCAGATCACCCCTCCACTTT.

The DNA for the CDR3 is TGTGCCAGCAGCTTGGACAGGGGTCCCTACGAGCAGTACTTC. This translates into CASSLDRGPYEQYF. The chain recombines TRBV7-2 with TRBJ2-7, with 9 bases lining up with TRBD1. CDR1 SGHTA and CDR2 FQGNSA come from the germline V gene. The V segment lost 3 bases and the J segment 2 bases; nucleotides outside the gene matches: 2. This CDR3 is 14 amino acids long.

This rearrangement joins TRBV11-3 to TRBJ2-7; TRBD1 agrees at 9 bases. Losses at the gene ends were 2 bases for V and 5 bases for J; bases not matched to a gene: 7. The length of the CDR3 is 15 residues. Per the germline V gene, CDR1 is SGHNT and CDR2 is YENEEA. CDR3 in amino acids: CASSLSGTGQHEQYF. The CDR3 nucleotides read TGTGCCAGCAGCTTATCAGGGACAGGGCAACACGAGCAGTACTTC.

The J gene is TRBJ2-3, the V gene TRBV28; D is unclear. V was cut by 7 bases and J by 4 bases, with 18 bases left in between. CDR1 MDHEN and CDR2 SYDVKM come from the germline V gene. This CDR3 has 15 residues. The CDR3 coding sequence is TGTGCCAGCACGTCAGTCCTAAGGGTCGCAGATACGCAGTATTTT. Protein product: CASTSVLRVADTQYF.

The CDR3 loop reads CATSRLAGYYNEQFF. CDR3 nucleotide sequence: TGTGCCACCAGCCGACTAGCGGGGTACTACAATGAGCAGTTCTTC. The rearrangement uses TRBV15 and TRBJ2-1; 11 nucleotides line up with TRBD2. The length of the CDR3 is 15 residues. Germline lookup yields CDR1 LNHNV and CDR2 YYDKDF (reference sequence). Trimming at V came to 5 bases and at J to 3 bases, leaving 3 bases not matched to a gene.

The chain employs TRBV19 and TRBJ2-7; TRBD2 is a possible D gene (5 bases). Germline V gene data show CDR1 as LNHDA and CDR2 as SQIVND (reference sequence). The CDR3 sequence is 11 residues long. V lost 5 bases, J lost 3 bases, and 5 bases lay in between. As DNA, the CDR3 is TGTGCCAGTAGTCGGGGCTACGAGCAGTACTTC. Its protein product is CASSRGYEQYF.

In this sample, this clone turned up once. The V gene is TRBV7-2, the J gene TRBJ2-3; TRBD1 agrees at 7 bases. V dropped 5 bases and J dropped 6; count of bases not matched to a gene: 2. Germline assignment: CDR1 SGHTA and CDR2 FQGNSA. There are 12 residues in the CDR3. CDR3 loop: CASSQDRDTQYF. The CDR3, as DNA: TGTGCCAGCAGCCAGGACAGGGATACGCAGTATTTT.

The chain has TRBV7-9 and TRBJ2-7, with 9 positions matching TRBD1. The trim removed 3 bases at V and 4 bases at J, leaving 4 bases unmatched. The CDR3 contains 14 residues. Germline V gene sequence: CDR1 SEHNR, CDR2 FQNEAQ (reference sequence). CDR3 nucleotides: TGTGCCAGCAGCTTGGGACAGGGATTGTACGAGCAGTACTTC. Translating gives CASSLGQGLYEQYF.

V gene TRBV4-1 combines with J gene TRBJ2-1, with 8 bases matching TRBD2. Germline loops: CDR1 MGHRA, CDR2 YSYEKL. V shed 2 bases, J shed 10 bases, and the junction held 7 bases outside the gene matches. The CDR3 has 14 residues. The CDR3 bases are TGCGCCAGCAGCCAACTGCTAGCGGGCCTAGAGCAGTTCTTC. It yields the protein CASSQLLAGLEQFF.

The V call is TRBV27, the J call TRBJ1-1, with 7 bases lining up with TRBD1. Germline CDR1 and CDR2: MNHEY and SMNVEV (reference sequence). The V and J ends lost 0 bases and 3 bases, in that order; junction bases with no gene match: 4. This CDR3 has 15 amino acids. As DNA, the CDR3 is TGTGCCAGCAGTTTATCAAGGGGGCGCGACACTGAAGCTTTCTTT. Translated, it gives CASSLSRGRDTEAFF.

The chain recombines TRBV16 with TRBJ2-7, with D perhaps matching TRBD1 (7 bases). CDR3 size: 14 residues. CDR1 and CDR2 (germline): KGHSY, FQNENV. Trimming took 0 bases from V and 6 from J, leaving 12 bases between them. In nucleotides, the CDR3 is TGTGCCAGCAGCCAATCGGAGGGGGCTGGCGAGCAGTACTTC. This gives the protein CASSQSEGAGEQYF. The whole variable domain, filled in from reference TRBV16 and TRBJ2-7, reads GEEVAQTPKHLVRGEGQKAKLYCAPIKGHSYVFWYQQVLKNEFKFLISFQNENVFDETGMPKERFSAKCLPNSPCSLEIQATKLEDSAVYFCASSQSEGAGEQYFGPGTRLTVT.

J is TRBJ1-1 and V is TRBV10-2, with TRBD1 matching 8 bases. Germline CDR1 WSHSY, CDR2 SAAADI. V trimming: 8 bases; J trimming: 1 base; junction bases outside the gene matches: 9. The CDR3 loop spans 15 amino acids. Here the CDR3 reads CASGTGGTGNTEAFF. The DNA of the CDR3 is TGCGCCAGCGGAACGGGGGGGACAGGGAACACTGAAGCTTTCTTT.

This rearrangement joins TRBV7-2 to TRBJ2-7, with 7 nucleotides matching TRBD1. Germline trimming cut 3 bases from V and 5 bases from J; bases unmatched to any gene: 4. The CDR3 consists of 13 residues. Germline CDR1 reads SGHTA; CDR2 reads FQGNSA. The CDR3 nucleotides read TGTGCCAGCAGCTTCGACAGGGCGCACGAGCAGTACTTC. This codes for CASSFDRAHEQYF.

The chain carries TRBV5-6 and TRBJ2-3; the D is unclear. The germline V gene encodes CDR1 SGHDT and CDR2 YYEEEE. The CDR3 spans 14 residues. The V end was cut by 3 bases, the J end by 4 bases, with 12 bases between. The CDR3 loop reads CASSSPWWADTQYF. The CDR3 region has the DNA TGTGCCAGCAGCTCCCCGTGGTGGGCAGATACGCAGTATTTT.

The chain employs TRBV2 and TRBJ2-1; 8 nucleotides match TRBD2. Germline lookup yields CDR1 SNHLY and CDR2 FYNNEI. The CDR3 loop spans 16 amino acids. The trim removed 7 bases at V and 2 bases at J, leaving 10 bases unmatched. CDR3 in amino acids: CASKREGTSAYNEQFF. CDR3 nucleotides: TGTGCCAGCAAACGGGAGGGGACTAGTGCCTACAATGAGCAGTTCTTC.